These 23 T cell receptor beta chains share one sample of origin, sequenced in a study of CD8 T cells in ankylosing spondylitis. General observations from the study: It appeared that ankylosing spondylitis blood was characterized by a TCR beta motif of under ten highly homologous variants.

For these receptors, no antigen is known. TCRdb redid the calling of the 5' RACE reads with MiXCR, one entry per CDR3 protein. Of 650,000 to 800,000 distinct CDR3 sequences listed, 15% to 20% are singletons. The sequencing input was blood, either unsorted or a sorted T cell fraction (not recorded which). The source of these receptors is a male donor with ankylosing spondylitis.

The J gene is TRBJ2-1, the V gene TRBV20-1; 10 bases fit TRBD1. This CDR3 is built from 15 residues. V shed 4 bases, J shed 4 bases, and the junction held 7 bases outside the gene matches. CDR1 and CDR2 from the germline V gene are DFQATT and SNEGSKA (reference sequence). CDR3 protein: CSANYGQGEYNEQFF. In DNA form, the CDR3 reads TGCAGTGCTAATTATGGACAGGGGGAGTACAATGAGCAGTTCTTC.

The chain joins TRBV27 to TRBJ2-2, with 7 nucleotides matching TRBD1. Per the germline V gene, CDR1 is MNHEY and CDR2 is SMNVEV (reference sequence). With V trimmed by 6 bases and J by 3 bases, 10 bases remained unmatched. This CDR3 spans 16 amino acids. The CDR3 sequence: CASSLHQGDDTGELFF. CDR3 nucleotides: TGTGCCAGCAGCCTACACCAGGGGGATGACACCGGGGAGCTGTTTTTT.

V usage is TRBV12-3 or TRBV12-4 and J usage is TRBJ2-3; 8 positions agree with TRBD2. The CDR3 totals 14 residues. V dropped 5 bases and J dropped 5; count of bases not matched to a gene: 6. CDR3 loop: CASSSGGRGDTQYF. The CDR3 nucleotides are TGTGCCAGCAGTAGCGGGGGCCGGGGAGATACGCAGTATTTT.

This clonotype was observed at least ten times. This chain links TRBV20-1 with TRBJ2-1; TRBD2 matches 9 bases. The V gene's germline CDR1 is DFQATT and CDR2 SNEGSKA (reference sequence). There are 17 residues in the CDR3. Trimming cost V 0 bases and J 2 bases; bases outside gene matches: 8. The CDR3 region is CSARDPVAGEPYNEQFF. For the CDR3, the DNA is TGCAGTGCTAGAGATCCGGTAGCGGGGGAACCCTACAATGAGCAGTTCTTC.

The sample holds a few counts of this clonotype. V usage is TRBV20-1 and J usage is TRBJ1-6; 10 bases agree with TRBD1. The CDR3 covers 14 residues. Germline CDR1 reads DFQATT; CDR2 reads SNEGSKA (reference sequence). V lost 4 bases, J lost 9 bases, and 6 bases stayed unmatched. CDR3: CSANPGQGSSPLHF. DNA of the CDR3: TGCAGTGCTAACCCGGGACAGGGGAGTTCACCCCTCCACTTT.

The chain combines TRBV4-3 with TRBJ1-5; D not certain. Germline assignment: CDR1 LGHNA and CDR2 YSLEER. CDR3 size: 13 residues. V was clipped by 1 base and J by 6 bases, with 7 bases between them. The DNA of the CDR3 is TGCGCCAGCAGCCAAGTTTGGGGTCAGCCCCAGCATTTT. It is translated as CASSQVWGQPQHF.

This clonotype was observed a single time. V and J are TRBV20-1 and TRBJ2-5; 8 nucleotides agree with TRBD1. Trimming removed 5 bases from V and 4 bases from J; junction bases left unmatched: 9. The length of the CDR3 is 14 residues. Germline V lookup: CDR1 DFQATT, CDR2 SNEGSKA (reference sequence). This CDR3 reads CSARTGTVVETQYF. CDR3 nucleotides: TGCAGTGCTCGGACAGGGACAGTAGTAGAGACCCAGTACTTC.

The chain carries TRBV7-8 and TRBJ2-3; D is perhaps TRBD2 (5 bases). The CDR3 is 17 residues long. V lost 2 bases and J 1 base, leaving 16 bases between the germline ends. CDR1 SGHVS and CDR2 FQNEAQ come from the germline V gene. CDR3 in DNA: TGTGCCAGCAGCTTATTTCGTGGGAGTGGGGGCACAGATACGCAGTATTTT. This translates into CASSLFRGSGGTDTQYF.

A few counts support this clonotype. The rearrangement joins TRBV7-2 to TRBJ1-2, with D uncertain. The CDR3 runs 15 residues. Germline loops: CDR1 SGHTA, CDR2 FQGNSA. The ends were cut back, 1 base at V and 4 bases at J, with 13 bases in the middle. In nucleotides, the CDR3 is TGTGCCAGCAGCTTAGTGAGGCTTTTGGTCTATGGCTACACCTTC. Protein: CASSLVRLLVYGYTF. The whole variable domain, filled in from reference TRBV7-2 and TRBJ1-2, reads GAGVSQSPSNKVTEKGKDVELRCDPISGHTALYWYRQSLGQGLEFLIYFQGNSAPDKSGLPSDRFSAERTGGSVSTLTIQRTQQEDSAVYLCASSLVRLLVYGYTFGSGTRLTVV.

The V call is TRBV29-1, the J call TRBJ1-1, with D perhaps matching TRBD1 (5 bases). The CDR3 spans 11 residues. V was cut by 4 bases and J by 9 bases, with 12 bases left in between. CDR1 is SQVTM, CDR2 ANQGSEA, per germline. This CDR3 reads CSVVDPGQAFF. The DNA for the CDR3 is TGCAGCGTTGTAGATCCAGGGCAAGCTTTCTTT.

The chain is built from TRBV27 and TRBJ2-7; 12 positions match TRBD1. Trimming removed 5 bases from V and 6 bases from J; junction bases left unmatched: 5. The V gene's germline CDR1 is MNHEY and CDR2 SMNVEV (reference sequence). The CDR3 is 14 amino acids. The CDR3 here is CASSVGTGGGEQYF. The CDR3 DNA follows: TGTGCCAGCAGTGTCGGGACAGGGGGCGGCGAGCAGTACTTC.

The chain employs TRBV5-1 and TRBJ1-5; D is ambiguous. Germline CDR1 SGHRS, CDR2 YFSETQ. The V gene lost 0 bases and the J gene lost 5 bases, with 9 bases spanning the gap. There are 14 residues in the CDR3. The CDR3 here is CASSLEGPDQPQHF. DNA of the CDR3: TGCGCCAGCAGCTTGGAAGGGCCGGATCAGCCCCAGCATTTT. The full variable domain, rest sourced from reference TRBV5-1 and TRBJ1-5, is KAGVTQTPRYLIKTRGQQVTLSCSPISGHRSVSWYQQTPGQGLQFLFEYFSETQRNKGNFPGRFSGRQFSNSRSEMNVSTLELGDSALYLCASSLEGPDQPQHFGDGTRLSIL.

The chain's CDR3 is CASSPGLAGTTEQYF. CDR3 DNA sequence: TGTGCCAGCAGTCCCGGACTAGCGGGGACGACCGAGCAGTACTTC. The gene calls are TRBV7-8 and TRBJ2-7, with 12 bases fitting TRBD2. The CDR3 length is 15 residues. The junction had 9 bases not matched to a gene; V was cut back by 6 bases and J by 6 bases. Germline V CDR1 and CDR2: SGHVS, FQNEAQ.

The V call is TRBV15, the J call TRBJ2-2, with D unclear. V was trimmed by 0 bases and J by 8 bases, leaving 7 bases between them. This CDR3 has 13 residues. The V gene's germline CDR1 is LNHNV and CDR2 YYDKDF (reference sequence). The CDR3 reads CATSREGAGELFF. CDR3 in DNA: TGTGCCACCAGCAGAGAAGGTGCGGGGGAGCTGTTTTTT.

This clonotype was found a few times. The rearrangement uses TRBV20-1 and TRBJ1-1; TRBD1 is a possible D gene (5 bases). The CDR3 totals 13 residues. Germline CDR1 and CDR2: DFQATT and SNEGSKA (reference sequence). The V end was cut by 3 bases, the J end by 2 bases, with 10 bases between. CDR3 sequence: CSARSTANTEAFF. CDR3 bases: TGCAGTGCTAGGTCGACAGCAAACACTGAAGCTTTCTTT.

The chain is built from TRBV12-3 or TRBV12-4 and TRBJ2-1, with 9 bases aligning to TRBD1. Unmatched junction bases numbered 10, after V lost 2 bases and J lost 2 bases. CDR3 size: 18 residues. The CDR3 bases are TGTGCCAGCAGTTTAAGATATTACACAGGGGGCGCCTACAATGAGCAGTTCTTC. Amino acid sequence: CASSLRYYTGGAYNEQFF.

V is TRBV18 and J is TRBJ2-7; D gene ambiguous. The V end lost 5 bases, the J end lost 6 bases, and 14 bases lay between the germline ends. CDR3 length: 13 amino acids. Germline CDR1 is KGHSH and CDR2 is LQKENI. The DNA for the CDR3 is TGTGCCAGCTCAGCGGACCAGGAAGGCGAGCAGTACTTC. It is translated as CASSADQEGEQYF. The variable domain in full, completed from reference TRBV18 and TRBJ2-7, reads NAGVMQNPRHLVRRRGQEARLRCSPMKGHSHVYWYRQLPEEGLKFMVYLQKENIIDESGMPKERFSAEFPKEGPSILRIQQVVRGDSAAYFCASSADQEGEQYFGPGTRLTVT.

This chain connects TRBV7-9 to TRBJ2-7, with 8 bases fitting TRBD2. Germline CDR1 reads SEHNR; CDR2 reads FQNEAQ (reference sequence). Trimming cost V 4 bases and J 4 bases; bases outside gene matches: 9. The CDR3 extends over 15 amino acids. Here the CDR3 reads CASSSPPGGPYEQYF. CDR3 sequence (DNA): TGTGCCAGCAGCTCCCCCCCGGGAGGGCCGTACGAGCAGTACTTC.

This clonotype was seen at least ten times. The chain uses TRBV18 and TRBJ2-2; 7 positions agree with TRBD2. V trimming: 3 bases; J trimming: 6 bases; junction bases outside the gene matches: 10. This CDR3 is built from 16 residues. Per germline, CDR1 KGHSH and CDR2 LQKENI. The CDR3, as DNA: TGTGCCAGCTCACCGCGGGAGACAAGATCCCCCGGGGAGCTGTTTTTT. Its protein is CASSPRETRSPGELFF.

This clonotype was observed a few times. The CDR3 region is CSATGGTKNIQYF. CDR3 bases: TGCAGTGCTACCGGGGGGACCAAAAACATTCAGTACTTC. The chain has TRBV20-1 and TRBJ2-4, with 7 bases identical to TRBD2. Germline V gene lookup returns CDR1 DFQATT and CDR2 SNEGSKA (reference sequence). The CDR3 is made up of 13 amino acids. The V gene end was trimmed by 4 bases and the J gene end by 2 bases; junction bases not matched to a gene: 2.

The chain recombines TRBV29-1 with TRBJ1-3; 10 bases are shared with TRBD1. Germline V gene data show CDR1 as SQVTM and CDR2 as ANQGSEA. CDR3 size: 14 residues. Trimming took 7 bases from V and 4 from J; bases not matched to a gene: 7. The CDR3 coding sequence is TGCAGCGCTAGAGGACAGGGGGTCGGAAACACCATATATTTT. It specifies CSARGQGVGNTIYF.

This clonotype was recorded many times. V gene TRBV7-9 combines with J gene TRBJ2-3, with D possibly TRBD1 on 7 matching bases. The CDR3 has 14 residues. CDR1 is SEHNR and CDR2 is FQNEAQ in the germline V gene (reference sequence). Trimming cost V 5 bases and J 5 bases, with 14 bases left between them. CDR3 nucleotide sequence: TGTGCCAGCAGCCTCGCAGGGGGGAGAGATACGCAGTATTTT. Its translation: CASSLAGGRDTQYF. Variable domain in full (rest from reference TRBV7-9 and TRBJ2-3): DTGVSQNPRHKITKRGQNVTFRCDPISEHNRLYWYRQTLGQGPEFLTYFQNEAQLEKSRLLSDRFSAERPKGSFSTLEIQRTEQGDSAMYLCASSLAGGRDTQYFGPGTRLTVL.

The V and J genes are TRBV12-3 or TRBV12-4 and TRBJ1-2, with TRBD1 matching 11 bases. The CDR3 extends over 15 amino acids. V trimming: 3 bases; J trimming: 3 bases; junction bases outside the gene matches: 3. In nucleotides, the CDR3 is TGTGCCAGCAGTTTTCGGGACAGGGGGTACTATGGCTACACCTTC. It is translated as CASSFRDRGYYGYTF.